Listed below are T cell receptor beta chains from one sample, sequenced in a study of blood T cell repertoires in COVID-19. Clones were sequenced by immunoSEQ multiplex PCR, and TCRdb holds only the in-frame ones, with some missing. This sample yields about 260,000 clones, of which around 80% are seen a single time; 1.5% to 2% belongs to the top ten. The source material was peripheral blood. These TCRs come from a woman older than 75 with acute or convalescent COVID-19. Each CDR3 is given with its conserved first and last residue. The order of the fields is D gene, clone size, V gene, J gene, CDR3 protein, CDR3 DNA. D genes are given only for firm matches. Only part of the rows carry a size: once, few, many, or a class if the clone is expanded.

TRBD1	-	TRBV6-5	TRBJ2-7	CARTDRAYEQYF	TGTGCCAGGACTGACAGGGCGTACGAGCAGTACTTC
-	-	TRBV3-1/TRBV3-2	TRBJ1-2	CASSQDRRNYGYTF	TGTGCCAGCAGCCAAGATCGCAGGAACTATGGCTACACCTTC
-	-	TRBV7-3	TRBJ2-3	CASSLTPGFADTQYF	TGTGCCAGCAGCTTAACTCCTGGCTTTGCAGATACGCAGTATTTT
-	-	TRBV7-3	TRBJ2-1	CASSTTASSYNEQFF	TGCGCCAGCAGCACGACAGCCTCCTCCTACAATGAGCAGTTCTTC
-	-	TRBV15	TRBJ2-7	CATSSDAGLGVEQYF	TGTGCCACCAGCAGCGATGCCGGGCTCGGGGTCGAGCAGTACTTC
-	-	TRBV7-9	TRBJ1-6	CASSFRGGYNSPLHF	TGTGCCAGCAGCTTCAGGGGAGGGTATAATTCACCCCTCCACTTT
TRBD1	-	TRBV6-6	TRBJ1-5	CASSSRQGRIGPQHF	TGTGCCAGCAGCTCTCGACAGGGGCGGATTGGGCCCCAGCATTTT
-	-	TRBV6-2/TRBV6-3	TRBJ2-5	CASSLRLVETQYF	TGTGCCAGCAGCCTTCGACTAGTTGAGACCCAGTACTTC
TRBD1	-	TRBV24-1	TRBJ2-1	CATSDTPGQSYNEQFF	TGTGCCACCAGTGATACCCCGGGACAGTCCTACAATGAGCAGTTCTTC
TRBD1	-	TRBV9	TRBJ1-4	CASSEGTGYEKLFF	TGTGCCAGCAGCGAAGGGACAGGGTATGAAAAACTGTTTTTT
-	-	TRBV28	TRBJ1-2	CASSTGLDYGYTF	TGTGCCAGCAGCACAGGGTTGGACTATGGCTACACCTTC
-	-	TRBV19	TRBJ2-7	CASSIGAGVYEQYF	TGTGCCAGTAGTATAGGGGCAGGGGTCTACGAGCAGTACTTC
TRBD1	once	TRBV18	TRBJ1-2	CASSPPGTEKYGYTF	TGTGCCAGCTCACCACCTGGGACAGAGAAATATGGCTACACCTTC
TRBD1	once	TRBV6-4	TRBJ1-2	CASSDHATGVHGYTF	TGTGCCAGCAGTGACCACGCTACAGGGGTTCATGGCTACACCTTC
TRBD1	many	TRBV7-6	TRBJ1-2	CASSLDPTGDYGYTF	TGTGCCAGCAGCTTAGATCCGACAGGGGACTATGGCTACACCTTC
-	-	TRBV28	TRBJ2-7	CASWNRAYEQYF	TGTGCCAGCTGGAACAGGGCCTACGAGCAGTACTTC
-	-	TRBV6-6	TRBJ1-4	CASQEGDATNEKLFF	TGTGCCAGCCAAGAGGGGGATGCAACTAATGAAAAACTGTTTTTT
-	-	TRBV11-2	TRBJ1-1	CASSLGGGNTEAFF	TGTGCCAGCAGCCTCGGGGGGGGGAACACTGAAGCTTTCTTT
TRBD1	-	TRBV7-8	TRBJ1-4	CASSRQGQGEKLFF	TGTGCCAGCAGCCGACAGGGCCAAGGGGAAAAACTGTTTTTT
TRBD1	-	TRBV30	TRBJ2-1	CAWRQSGTGNNEQFF	TGTGCCTGGAGGCAGTCCGGGACAGGGAACAATGAGCAGTTCTTC
TRBD2	-	TRBV19	TRBJ2-5	CASSGRLAGVQETQYF	TGTGCCAGTAGTGGGCGACTAGCGGGGGTTCAAGAGACCCAGTACTTC
TRBD1	once	TRBV18	TRBJ1-4	CASSTPGQGDEKLFF	TGTGCCAGCTCAACGCCGGGACAGGGCGATGAAAAACTGTTTTTT
-	once	TRBV12-3/TRBV12-4	TRBJ1-2	CASSNREPRGYTF	TGTGCCAGCAGTAACAGGGAACCGAGGGGCTACACCTTC
-	-	TRBV7-3	TRBJ2-1	CASSTGAYNEQFF	TGTGCCAGCAGCACCGGGGCCTACAATGAGCAGTTCTTC
-	-	TRBV5-1	TRBJ2-5	CASSLSPEETQYF	TGCGCCAGCAGCTTGAGTCCCGAGGAGACCCAGTACTTC
-	-	TRBV6-5	TRBJ1-2	CASSYQGPTHLGVF	TGTGCCAGCAGTTACCAAGGCCCAACCCACCTTGGAGTCTTC
TRBD1	-	TRBV28	TRBJ2-2	CASREQGAGELFF	TGTGCCAGCAGGGAGCAGGGGGCCGGGGAGCTGTTTTTT
TRBD1	-	TRBV7-3	TRBJ1-6	CASSLGPDRTGGSLHF	TGTGCCAGCAGCTTAGGTCCGGACCGGACAGGGGGTTCCCTCCACTTT
-	once	TRBV11-1	TRBJ2-7	CASSLAMNFEQYF	TGTGCCAGCAGCTTAGCGATGAACTTCGAGCAGTACTTC
TRBD1	-	TRBV7-6	TRBJ2-7	CASSLVTGQGNYEQYF	TGTGCCAGCAGCTTAGTGACCGGACAGGGGAACTACGAGCAGTACTTC
-	-	TRBV4-2	TRBJ1-2	CASSQDFSSPAGGYTF	TGTGCCAGCAGCCAAGATTTCTCTTCTCCCGCGGGTGGCTACACCTTC
-	-	TRBV7-3	TRBJ2-6	CASRALQGSGANVLTF	TGTGCCAGCAGAGCATTACAGGGATCTGGGGCCAACGTCCTGACTTTC